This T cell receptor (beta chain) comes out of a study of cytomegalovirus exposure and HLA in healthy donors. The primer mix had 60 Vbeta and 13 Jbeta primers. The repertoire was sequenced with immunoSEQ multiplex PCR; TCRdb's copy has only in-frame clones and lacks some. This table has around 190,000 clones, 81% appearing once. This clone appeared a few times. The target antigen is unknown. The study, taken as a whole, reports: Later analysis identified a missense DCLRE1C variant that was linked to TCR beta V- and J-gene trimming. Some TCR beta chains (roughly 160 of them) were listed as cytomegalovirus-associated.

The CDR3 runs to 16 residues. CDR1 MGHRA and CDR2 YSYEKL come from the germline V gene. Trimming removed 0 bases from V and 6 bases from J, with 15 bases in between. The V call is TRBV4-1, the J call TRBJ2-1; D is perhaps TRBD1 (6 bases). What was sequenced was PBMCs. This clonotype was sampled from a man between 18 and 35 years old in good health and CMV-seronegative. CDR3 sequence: CASSQDDRGWVNEQFF. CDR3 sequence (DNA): TGCGCCAGCAGCCAAGATGATAGGGGGTGGGTCAATGAGCAGTTCTTC.